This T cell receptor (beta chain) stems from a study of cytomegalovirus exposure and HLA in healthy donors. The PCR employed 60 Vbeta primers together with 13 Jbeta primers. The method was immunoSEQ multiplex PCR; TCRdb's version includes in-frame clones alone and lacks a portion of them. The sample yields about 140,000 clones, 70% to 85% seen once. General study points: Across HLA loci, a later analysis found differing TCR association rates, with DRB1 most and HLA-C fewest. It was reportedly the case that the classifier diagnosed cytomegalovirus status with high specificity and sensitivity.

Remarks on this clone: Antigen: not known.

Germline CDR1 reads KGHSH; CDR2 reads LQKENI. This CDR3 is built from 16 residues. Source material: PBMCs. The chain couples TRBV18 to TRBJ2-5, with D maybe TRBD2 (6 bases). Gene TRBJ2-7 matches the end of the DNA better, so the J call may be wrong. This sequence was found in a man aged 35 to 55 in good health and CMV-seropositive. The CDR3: CASSPVRDFGNYEQYF. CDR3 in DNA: TGTGCCAGCTCACCAGTTAGGGACTTTGGAAACTACGAGCAGTACTTC.